This record concerns one T cell receptor beta chain sequence. Per the original methods: Amplification with reference gene primers provided the estimates of nucleated cell counts. TCRdb's copy holds only in-frame clones and misses some; the assay was immunoSEQ multiplex PCR. V, J and clone size are those of that table, while D and trimming were read from the DNA. Of 250,000 to 350,000 clones detected, around 88% appear once; the ten largest clones hold around 13%. The CDR3 runs 13 residues. The germline V gene encodes CDR1 MNHEY and CDR2 SVGEGT. Trimming stripped 5 bases from V and 5 bases from J, with 11 bases between. Enrolment of Seattle patients took place during active infection, and they were followed longitudinally. This entry belongs to a study of blood T cell repertoires in COVID-19. About the study: Acute-phase and convalescent COVID-19 samples originated in the United States, Italy and Spain. The cDNA or gDNA used as material had been derived from T cells, B-cell-depleted T cells, or PBMCs.

The receptor comes from a woman in her 70s with COVID-19, enrolled during active disease. Material for sequencing was peripheral blood. This chain joins TRBV6-2 or TRBV6-3 and TRBJ2-3, with a weak D call TRBD1 (6 bases). CDR3 amino acids: CASSPRGGDTQYF. The CDR3 coding sequence is TGTGCCAGCAGTCCCAGGGGTGGAGATACGCAGTATTTT.